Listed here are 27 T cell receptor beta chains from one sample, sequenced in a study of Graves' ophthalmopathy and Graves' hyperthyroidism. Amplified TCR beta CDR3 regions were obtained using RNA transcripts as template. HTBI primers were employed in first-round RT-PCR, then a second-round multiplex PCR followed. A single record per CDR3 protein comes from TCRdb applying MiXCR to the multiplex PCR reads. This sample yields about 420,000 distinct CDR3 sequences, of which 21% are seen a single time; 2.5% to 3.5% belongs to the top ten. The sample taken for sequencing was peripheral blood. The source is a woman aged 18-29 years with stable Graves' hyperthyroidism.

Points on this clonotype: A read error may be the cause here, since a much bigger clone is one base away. CDR3 DNA sequence: TGTGCCAGCAGTTACAGAGGGGTCTATGGCTACACCTTC. Amino acid sequence: CASSYRGVYGYTF. The gene calls are TRBV6-2 or TRBV6-3 and TRBJ1-2, with D possibly being TRBD1 (5 bases). This CDR3 spans 13 amino acids. From germline, CDR1 is MNHEY and CDR2 SVGEGT. Trimming cost V 2 bases and J 4 bases, with 8 bases left between them.

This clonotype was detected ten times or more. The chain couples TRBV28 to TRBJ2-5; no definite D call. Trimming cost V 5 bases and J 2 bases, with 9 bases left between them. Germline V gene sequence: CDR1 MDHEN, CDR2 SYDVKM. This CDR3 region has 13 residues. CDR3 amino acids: CASSKADQETQYF. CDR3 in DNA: TGTGCCAGCAGTAAGGCCGATCAAGAGACCCAGTACTTC.

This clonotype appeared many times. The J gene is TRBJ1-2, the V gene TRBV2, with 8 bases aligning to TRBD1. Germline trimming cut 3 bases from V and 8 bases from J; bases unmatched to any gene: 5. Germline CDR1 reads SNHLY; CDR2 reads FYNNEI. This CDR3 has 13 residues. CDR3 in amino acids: CASSDQGAQGYTF. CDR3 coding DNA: TGTGCCAGCAGTGACCAGGGGGCGCAGGGCTACACCTTC. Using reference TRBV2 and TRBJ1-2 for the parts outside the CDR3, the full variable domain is EPEVTQTPSHQVTQMGQEVILRCVPISNHLYFYWYRQILGQKVEFLVSFYNNEISEKSEIFDDQFSVERPDGSNFTLKIRSTKLEDSAMYFCASSDQGAQGYTFGSGTRLTVV.

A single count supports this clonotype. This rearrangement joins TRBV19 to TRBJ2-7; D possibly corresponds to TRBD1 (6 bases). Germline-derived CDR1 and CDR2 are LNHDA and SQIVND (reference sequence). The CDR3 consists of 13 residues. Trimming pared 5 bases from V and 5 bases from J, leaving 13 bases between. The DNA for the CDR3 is TGTGCCAGTAGTCAGATCAGGGGCGACGAGCAGTACTTC. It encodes CASSQIRGDEQYF.

CDR3 bases: TGTGCCAGCAGTTTAGGAACAGGGCCACCCCTCCACTTT. As protein: CASSLGTGPPLHF. This chain connects TRBV12-3 or TRBV12-4 to TRBJ1-6; possible D gene TRBD1, 6 bases. The CDR3 runs to 13 residues. Trimming removed 1 base from V and 11 bases from J, with 9 bases in between.

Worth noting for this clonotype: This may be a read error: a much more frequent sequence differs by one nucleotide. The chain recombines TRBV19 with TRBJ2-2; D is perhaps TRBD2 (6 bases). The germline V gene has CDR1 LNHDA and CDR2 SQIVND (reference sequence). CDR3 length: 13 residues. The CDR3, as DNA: TGTGCCAGTAAGGAACAGTGGTCGGGGGAGCTGTGTTTT. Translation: CASKEQWSGELCF.

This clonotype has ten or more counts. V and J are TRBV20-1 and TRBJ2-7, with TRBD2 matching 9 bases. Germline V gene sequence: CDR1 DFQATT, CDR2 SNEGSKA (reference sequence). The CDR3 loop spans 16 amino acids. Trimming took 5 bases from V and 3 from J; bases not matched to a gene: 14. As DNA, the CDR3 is TGCAGTGCTCCTGACCCGGGTAGCGGGAGACACTACGAGCAGTACTTC. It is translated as CSAPDPGSGRHYEQYF.

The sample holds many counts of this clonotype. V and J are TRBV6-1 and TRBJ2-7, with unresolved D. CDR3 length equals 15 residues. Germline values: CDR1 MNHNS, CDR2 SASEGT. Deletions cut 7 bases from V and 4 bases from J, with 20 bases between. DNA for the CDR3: TGTGCCAGCACCCCTCTCGGGTTCGTGGGGTACGAGCAGTACTTC. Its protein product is CASTPLGFVGYEQYF.

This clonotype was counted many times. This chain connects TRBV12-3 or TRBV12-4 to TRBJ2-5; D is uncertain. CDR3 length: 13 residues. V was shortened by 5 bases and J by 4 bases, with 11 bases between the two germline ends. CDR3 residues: CASSTPFRETQYF. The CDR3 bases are TGTGCCAGCAGTACGCCTTTCCGAGAGACCCAGTACTTC.

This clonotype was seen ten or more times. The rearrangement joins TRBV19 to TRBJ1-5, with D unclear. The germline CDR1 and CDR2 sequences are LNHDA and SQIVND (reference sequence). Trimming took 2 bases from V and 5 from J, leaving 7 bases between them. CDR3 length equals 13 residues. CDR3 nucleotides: TGTGCCAGTAGTATATGGTCCCATCAGCCCCAGCATTTT. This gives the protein CASSIWSHQPQHF.

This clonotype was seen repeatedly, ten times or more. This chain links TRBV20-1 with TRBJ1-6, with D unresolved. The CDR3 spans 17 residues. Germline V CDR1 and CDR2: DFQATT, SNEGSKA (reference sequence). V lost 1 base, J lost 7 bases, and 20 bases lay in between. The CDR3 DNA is TGCAGTGCTAGAGTCTCCTTATGGGGTAGGGAGAATTCACCCCTCCACTTT. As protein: CSARVSLWGRENSPLHF.

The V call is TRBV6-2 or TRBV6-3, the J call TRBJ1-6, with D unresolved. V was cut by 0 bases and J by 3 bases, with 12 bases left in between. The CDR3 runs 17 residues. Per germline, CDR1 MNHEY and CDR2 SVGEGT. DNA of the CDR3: TGTGCCAGCAGTTACTCGCCTAATGGACTCTATAATTCACCCCTCCACTTT. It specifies CASSYSPNGLYNSPLHF.

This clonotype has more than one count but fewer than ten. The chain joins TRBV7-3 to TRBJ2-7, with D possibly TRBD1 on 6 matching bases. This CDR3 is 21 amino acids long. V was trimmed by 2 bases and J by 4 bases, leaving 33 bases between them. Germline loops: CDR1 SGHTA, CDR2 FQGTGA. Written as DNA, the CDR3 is TGTGCCAGCAGCTTATCCTCCAAGGGGGAGAGGGCCGAGTGGGGAAAATACGAGCAGTACTTC. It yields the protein CASSLSSKGERAEWGKYEQYF.

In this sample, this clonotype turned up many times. The CDR3 protein is CASTQQEIYGYTF. The CDR3 region has the DNA TGTGCCAGCACCCAACAGGAAATCTATGGCTACACCTTC. The chain uses TRBV12-3 or TRBV12-4 and TRBJ1-2, with a possible D match to TRBD1 (5 bases). Trimming took 7 bases from V and 4 from J, leaving 13 bases between them. The CDR3 spans 13 residues.

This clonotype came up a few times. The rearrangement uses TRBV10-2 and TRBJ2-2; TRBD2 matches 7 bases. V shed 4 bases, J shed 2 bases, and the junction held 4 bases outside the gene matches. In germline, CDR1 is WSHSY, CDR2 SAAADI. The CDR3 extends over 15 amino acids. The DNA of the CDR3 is TGCGCCAGCAGTGCGGGACTACCAAACACCGGGGAGCTGTTTTTT. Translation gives CASSAGLPNTGELFF.

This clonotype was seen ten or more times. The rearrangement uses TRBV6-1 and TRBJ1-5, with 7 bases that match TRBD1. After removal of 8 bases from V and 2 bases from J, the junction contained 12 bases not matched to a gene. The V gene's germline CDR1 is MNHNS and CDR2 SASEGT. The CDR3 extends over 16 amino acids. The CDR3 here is CASHRTGRIGNQPQHF. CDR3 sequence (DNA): TGTGCCAGCCATCGGACAGGACGTATAGGCAATCAGCCCCAGCATTTT.

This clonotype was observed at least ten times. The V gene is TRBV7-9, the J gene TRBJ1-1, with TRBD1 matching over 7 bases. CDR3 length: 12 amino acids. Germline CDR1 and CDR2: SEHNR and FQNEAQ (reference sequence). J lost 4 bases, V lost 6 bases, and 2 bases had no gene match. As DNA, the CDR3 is TGTGCCAGCAGACACAGGGGCACTGAAGCTTTCTTT. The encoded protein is CASRHRGTEAFF. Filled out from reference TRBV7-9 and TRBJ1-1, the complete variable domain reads DTGVSQNPRHKITKRGQNVTFRCDPISEHNRLYWYRQTLGQGPEFLTYFQNEAQLEKSRLLSDRFSAERPKGSFSTLEIQRTEQGDSAMYLCASRHRGTEAFFGQGTRLTVV.

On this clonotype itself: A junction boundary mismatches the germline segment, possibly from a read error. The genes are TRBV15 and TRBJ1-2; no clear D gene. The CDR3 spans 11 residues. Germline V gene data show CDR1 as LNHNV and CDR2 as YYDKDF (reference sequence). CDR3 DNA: TGTGCCACCAGCAGAGATCGGACGGTGAGCTTC. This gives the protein CATSRDRTVSF.

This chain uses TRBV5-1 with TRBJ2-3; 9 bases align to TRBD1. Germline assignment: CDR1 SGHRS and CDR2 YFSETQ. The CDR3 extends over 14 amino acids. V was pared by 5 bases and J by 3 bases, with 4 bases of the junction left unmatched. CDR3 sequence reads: CASRSGQGTDTQYF. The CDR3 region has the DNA TGCGCCAGCAGGTCGGGACAGGGAACAGATACGCAGTATTTT.

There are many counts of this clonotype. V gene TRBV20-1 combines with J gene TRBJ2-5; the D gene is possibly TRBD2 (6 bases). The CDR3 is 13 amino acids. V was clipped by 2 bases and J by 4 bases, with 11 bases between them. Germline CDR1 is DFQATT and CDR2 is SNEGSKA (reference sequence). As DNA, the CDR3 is TGCAGTGCTAGACGGGGGTCAGCAGAGACCCAGTACTTC. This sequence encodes CSARRGSAETQYF.

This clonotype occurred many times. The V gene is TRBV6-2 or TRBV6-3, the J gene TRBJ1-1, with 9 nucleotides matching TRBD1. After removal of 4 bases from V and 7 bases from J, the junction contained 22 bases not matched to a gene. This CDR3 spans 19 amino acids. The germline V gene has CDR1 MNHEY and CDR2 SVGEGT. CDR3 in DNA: TGTGCCAGCAGTTCAAAAACTCAGCGGGGACAGGGTCTAACTCTTGAAGCTTTCTTT. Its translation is CASSSKTQRGQGLTLEAFF.

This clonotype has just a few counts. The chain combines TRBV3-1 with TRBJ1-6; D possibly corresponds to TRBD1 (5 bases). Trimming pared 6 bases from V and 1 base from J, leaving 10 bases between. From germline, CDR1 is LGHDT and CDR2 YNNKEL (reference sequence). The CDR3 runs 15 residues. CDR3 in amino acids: CASRGEQSYNSPLHF. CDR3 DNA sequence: TGTGCCAGCAGGGGGGAACAGTCCTATAATTCACCCCTCCACTTT.

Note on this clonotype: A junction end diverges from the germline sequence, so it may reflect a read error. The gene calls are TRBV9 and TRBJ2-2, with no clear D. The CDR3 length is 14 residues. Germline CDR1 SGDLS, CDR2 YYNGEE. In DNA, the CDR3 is TGTGCCAACAGCGTAGGGCAGACCACCGGGGAGCTGTTTTTT. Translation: CANSVGQTTGELFF.

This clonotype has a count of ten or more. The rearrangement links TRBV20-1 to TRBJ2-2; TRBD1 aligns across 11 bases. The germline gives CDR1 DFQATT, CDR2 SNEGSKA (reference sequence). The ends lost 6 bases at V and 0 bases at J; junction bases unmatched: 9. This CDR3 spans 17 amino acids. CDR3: CSATDRGRPSNTGELFF. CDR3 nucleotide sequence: TGCAGTGCCACGGACAGGGGGCGGCCTTCGAACACCGGGGAGCTGTTTTTT.

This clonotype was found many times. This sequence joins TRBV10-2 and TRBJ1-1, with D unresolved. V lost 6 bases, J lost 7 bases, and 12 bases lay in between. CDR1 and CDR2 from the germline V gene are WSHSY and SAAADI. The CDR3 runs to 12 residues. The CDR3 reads CASRDWEFEAFF. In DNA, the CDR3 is TGCGCCAGCAGGGACTGGGAGTTTGAAGCTTTCTTT.

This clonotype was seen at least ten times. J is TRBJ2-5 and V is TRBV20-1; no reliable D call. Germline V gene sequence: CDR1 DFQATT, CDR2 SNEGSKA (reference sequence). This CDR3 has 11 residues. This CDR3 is CMRGLQETQYF. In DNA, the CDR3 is TGCATGCGAGGTCTCCAAGAGACCCAGTACTTC.

The CDR3 nucleotides read TGTGCCAGCAGACTCAACAAAGGTCGCCAAGAGACCCAGTACTTC. It specifies CASRLNKGRQETQYF. V is TRBV13 and J is TRBJ2-5; no clear D gene. The CDR3 runs 15 residues. V was cut by 6 bases and J by 1 base, with 15 bases left in between. Per the germline V gene, CDR1 is PRHDT and CDR2 is FYEKMQ (reference sequence).